The source of this T cell receptor beta chain is a study of cytomegalovirus exposure and HLA in healthy donors. Across the study: About 77 million unique TCRs from HLA-typed donors made up an early data release. Overall study results and limits: V- and J-gene trimming in TCR beta was tied to a missense DCLRE1C variant by an analysis performed later. The authors judged a highly shared variant cluster likely a sequencing artifact.

The PCR used 60 Vbeta and 13 Jbeta primers. Sequenced by immunoSEQ multiplex PCR; TCRdb stores in-frame clones only, minus some. Here the sample spans 85,000 to 100,000 clones, 81% being singletons. As for this clone: What it recognizes is unknown.

The CDR3 is 12 residues long. The germline CDR1 and CDR2 sequences are GTSNPN and SVGIG (reference sequence). Deletions cut 5 bases from V and 1 base from J, with 7 bases between. The sequenced material came from PBMCs. The chain combines TRBV30 with TRBJ2-3; D unclear. This TCR derives from a girl aged 2 to 9 in good health and CMV-seropositive. The CDR3 loop is CAWAVGTDTQYF. The DNA of the CDR3 is TGTGCCTGGGCGGTGGGCACAGATACGCAGTATTTT.